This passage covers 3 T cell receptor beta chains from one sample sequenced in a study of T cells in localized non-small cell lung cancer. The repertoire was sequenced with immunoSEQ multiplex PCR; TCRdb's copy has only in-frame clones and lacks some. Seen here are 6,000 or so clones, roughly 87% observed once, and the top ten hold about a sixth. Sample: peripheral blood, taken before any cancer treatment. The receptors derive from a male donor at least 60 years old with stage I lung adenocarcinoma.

The chain's CDR3 is CASSQDPGGRNTGELFF. The CDR3 DNA follows: TGTGCCAGCAGCCAAGATCCGGGGGGGCGGAACACCGGGGAGCTGTTTTTT. The chain couples TRBV4-2 to TRBJ2-2; 8 positions match TRBD2. Germline values: CDR1 LGHNA, CDR2 YNFKEQ. Trimming took 0 bases from V and 1 from J; bases not matched to a gene: 4. The CDR3 is made up of 17 amino acids.

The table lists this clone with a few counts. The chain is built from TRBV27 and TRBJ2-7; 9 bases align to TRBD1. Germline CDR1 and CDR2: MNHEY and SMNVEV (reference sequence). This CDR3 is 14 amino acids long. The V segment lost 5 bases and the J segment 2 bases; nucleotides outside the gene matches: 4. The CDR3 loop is CASSPRTGAYEQYV. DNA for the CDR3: TGTGCCAGCAGTCCACGGACAGGGGCCTACGAGCAGTACGTC.

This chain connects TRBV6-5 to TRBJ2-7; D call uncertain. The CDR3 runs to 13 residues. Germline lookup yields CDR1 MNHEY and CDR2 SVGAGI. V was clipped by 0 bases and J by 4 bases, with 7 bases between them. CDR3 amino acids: CASSYSGEYEQYF. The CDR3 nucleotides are TGTGCCAGCAGTTACTCCGGCGAATACGAGCAGTACTTC.